This T cell receptor beta chain was retrieved from a study of T cell repertoires in aging, cancer and after chemotherapy. Across the study: Chronic lymphocytic leukemia patients on fludarabine- or bendamustine-based regimens gave paired samples before and after chemotherapy. Study-wide results and limits: In healthy donors, age-related TCR diversity loss mainly reflected lost richness. Rebound thymic output was suggested by rising median generation probability during chemotherapy in each cancer cohort.

Peripheral blood genomic DNA, not sorted cells or RNA, was the template. Germline CDR1 and CDR2: MNHNS and SASEGT. V lost 0 bases, J lost 7 bases, and 8 bases lay in between. There are 13 residues in the CDR3. Multiplex touch-down PCR with TRB-A/B primers amplified rearranged V-D-J TRB sequences. TCRdb passed the multiplex PCR reads through MiXCR, listing each CDR3 protein once. The sample yields under 2,500 distinct CDR3 sequences, approximately 55% seen once. This clonotype showed up just a few times. Its specificity is unknown. Sequences were obtained from blood. The receptor was derived from a human donor with a blood cancer. The V gene is TRBV6-1, the J gene TRBJ2-3; no reliable D call. The DNA of the CDR3 is TGTGCCAGCAGTGAAGCGCTGACTTATACGCAGTATTTT. Translating it yields CASSEALTYTQYF.